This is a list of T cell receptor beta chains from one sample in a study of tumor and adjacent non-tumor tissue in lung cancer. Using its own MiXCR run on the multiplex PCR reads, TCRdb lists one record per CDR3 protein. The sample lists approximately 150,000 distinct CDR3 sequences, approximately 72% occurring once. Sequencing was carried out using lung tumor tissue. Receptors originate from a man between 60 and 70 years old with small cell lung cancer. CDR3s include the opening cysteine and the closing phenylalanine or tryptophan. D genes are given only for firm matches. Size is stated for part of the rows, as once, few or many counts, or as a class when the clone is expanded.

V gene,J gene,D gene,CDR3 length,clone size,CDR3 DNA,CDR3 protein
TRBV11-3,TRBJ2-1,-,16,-,TGTGCCGGCAGCTCAGAGCCGGAGAGCCAGCCCAATGAGCAGTTCTTC,CAGSSEPESQPNEQFF
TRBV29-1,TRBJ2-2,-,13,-,TGCAGCGTTAAAGTGGGAGTCACCGGGGAGCTGTTTTTT,CSVKVGVTGELFF
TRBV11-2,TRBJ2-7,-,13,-,TGTACCAGTAGCTTAGTGCCATACTACGAGCAGTACTTC,CTSSLVPYYEQYF
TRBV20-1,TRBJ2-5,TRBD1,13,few,TGCAGTGCTAGGGACAGGACCCAAGAGACCCAGTACTTC,CSARDRTQETQYF
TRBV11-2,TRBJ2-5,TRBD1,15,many,TGTGCCAGCAGCTTTACGACAGGGACAAAGGTGACCCAGTACTTC,CASSFTTGTKVTQYF
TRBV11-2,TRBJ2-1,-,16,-,TGTGCCAGTAGCTTTTTGGGCAGTCCTTTGAGGAATGAGCAGTTCTTC,CASSFLGSPLRNEQFF
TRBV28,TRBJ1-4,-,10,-,TGTGCCAGTTCGAGAAGTAAACTGTTTTTT,CASSRSKLFF
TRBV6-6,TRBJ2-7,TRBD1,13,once,TGTGTCAGCAGTTGGACAGGGCACTACGAGCAGTATTTC,CVSSWTGHYEQYF
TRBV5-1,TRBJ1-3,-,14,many,TGCGCCAGCAGCTTGGCCCGGGAGAGGAACACCATATATTTT,CASSLARERNTIYF
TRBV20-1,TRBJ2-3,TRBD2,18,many,TGCAGTGCTAGAGATCAGTTGACTAGCGGGAGGGGCACAGATACGCAGTATTTT,CSARDQLTSGRGTDTQYF
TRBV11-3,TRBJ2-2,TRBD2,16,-,TGTGCCAGTAGCATTCTAGCGGGAGTTGGGACCGGGGAGCTGTTTTTT,CASSILAGVGTGELFF
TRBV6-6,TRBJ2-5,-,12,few,TGTGCCAGCCGGGACTCACGTGAGACCCAGTACTTC,CASRDSRETQYF
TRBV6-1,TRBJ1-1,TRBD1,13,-,TGTGCCAGCAGGGGACAGCCGAACACTGAAGCTTTCTTT,CASRGQPNTEAFF
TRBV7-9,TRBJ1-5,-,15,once,TGTGCCAGCAGCTCCAGGACGGAACTCGCGCAGCCCCAACATTTT,CASSSRTELAQPQHF
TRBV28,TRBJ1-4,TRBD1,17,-,TGTGCCAGCAGTTTAATGGGACAGGGGGCGAGAGGTGAAGAACTGTTTTTT,CASSLMGQGARGEELFF
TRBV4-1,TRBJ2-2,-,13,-,TGTGCCAGCAGCCAAGACGTGGACGGGGAGCTGTTTTTT,CASSQDVDGELFF
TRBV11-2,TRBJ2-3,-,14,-,TGTGCAAGCAGCTTAAATATGGTGGCAGGGGAATTGAATTTT,CASSLNMVAGELNF
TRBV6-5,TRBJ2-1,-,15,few,TGTGCCAGCAGTCCCCGGGTTCCTCCTACAGGGGAGCAGTTCTTC,CASSPRVPPTGEQFF
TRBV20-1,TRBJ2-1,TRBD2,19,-,TGCATTGCTAGAGGGTGGGGGTTAGCGGGAGGGCCGAGCCCTTATGAGCAGTTCTTC,CIARGWGLAGGPSPYEQFF
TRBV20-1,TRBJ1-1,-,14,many,TGCAGTGCTAGAGATGAGAGAGGGGGTCCTGAAGCTTTCTTT,CSARDERGGPEAFF
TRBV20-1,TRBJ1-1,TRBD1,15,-,TGCAGTGTTACAGACGCAGGGGGAAGGAACACTGTAGCTTTCTTT,CSVTDAGGRNTVAFF
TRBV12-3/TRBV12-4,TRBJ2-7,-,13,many,TGTGCCAGCAGTTTAGGAATAGAAGTAGGGCAGTACTTC,CASSLGIEVGQYF
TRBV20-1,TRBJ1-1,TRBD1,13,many,TGCAGTGCTCCCCGGTGGGACAGGGGTGAAGCTTTCTTT,CSAPRWDRGEAFF
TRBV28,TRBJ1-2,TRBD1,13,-,TGTGCCAGCGGACAGGGACTGGTCTATGGCTACACCTTC,CASGQGLVYGYTF
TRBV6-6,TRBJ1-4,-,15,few,TGTGCCAGCAGCACCCTCGGAGGGGTCAGGGAAAAACTGTTTTTT,CASSTLGGVREKLFF
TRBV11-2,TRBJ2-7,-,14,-,TGTGCCAGCAGCTTAGAGGCTGGGGGCTACGAACACTACTTC,CASSLEAGGYEHYF
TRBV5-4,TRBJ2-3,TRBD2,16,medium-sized,TGTGCCAGCAGCTTGGTGGTTTCGGGAGGGTTAGATACGCAGTATTTT,CASSLVVSGGLDTQYF